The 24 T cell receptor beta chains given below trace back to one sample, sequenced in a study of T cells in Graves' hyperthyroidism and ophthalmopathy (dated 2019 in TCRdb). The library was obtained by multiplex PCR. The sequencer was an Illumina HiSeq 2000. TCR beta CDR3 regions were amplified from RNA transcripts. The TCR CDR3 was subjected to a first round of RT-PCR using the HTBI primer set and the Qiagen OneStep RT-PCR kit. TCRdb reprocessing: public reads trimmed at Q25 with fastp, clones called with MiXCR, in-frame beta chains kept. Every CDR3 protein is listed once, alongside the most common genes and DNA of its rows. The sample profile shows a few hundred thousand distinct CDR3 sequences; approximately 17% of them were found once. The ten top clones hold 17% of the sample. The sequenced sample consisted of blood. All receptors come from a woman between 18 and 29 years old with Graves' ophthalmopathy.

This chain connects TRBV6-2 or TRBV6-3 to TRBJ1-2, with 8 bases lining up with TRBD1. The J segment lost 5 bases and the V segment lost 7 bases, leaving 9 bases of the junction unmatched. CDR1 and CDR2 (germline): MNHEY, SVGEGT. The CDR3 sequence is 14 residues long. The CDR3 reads CASTAGGEGYGYTF. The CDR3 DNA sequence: TGTGCCAGCACAGCAGGGGGCGAGGGATATGGCTACACCTTC.

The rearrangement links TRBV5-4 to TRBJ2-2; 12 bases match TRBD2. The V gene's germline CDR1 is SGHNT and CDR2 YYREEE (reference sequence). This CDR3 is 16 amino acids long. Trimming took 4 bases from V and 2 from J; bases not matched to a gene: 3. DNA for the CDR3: TGTGCCAGCAGCACGGGACTAGCGGGTAACACCGGGGAGCTGTTTTTT. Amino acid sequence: CASSTGLAGNTGELFF.

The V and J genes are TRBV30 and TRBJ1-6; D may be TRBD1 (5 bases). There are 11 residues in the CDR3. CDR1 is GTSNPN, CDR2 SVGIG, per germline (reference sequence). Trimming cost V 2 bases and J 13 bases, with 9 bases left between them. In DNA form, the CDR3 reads TGTGCCTGGAGTTCGGGACCGCCCCTCCACTTT. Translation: CAWSSGPPLHF.

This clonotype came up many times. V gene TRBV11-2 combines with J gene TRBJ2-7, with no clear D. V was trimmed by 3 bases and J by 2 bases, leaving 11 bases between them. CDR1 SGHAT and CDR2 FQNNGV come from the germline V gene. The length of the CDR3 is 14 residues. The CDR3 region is CASSFETATYEQYF. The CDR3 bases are TGTGCCAGCAGCTTCGAAACAGCGACCTACGAGCAGTACTTC.

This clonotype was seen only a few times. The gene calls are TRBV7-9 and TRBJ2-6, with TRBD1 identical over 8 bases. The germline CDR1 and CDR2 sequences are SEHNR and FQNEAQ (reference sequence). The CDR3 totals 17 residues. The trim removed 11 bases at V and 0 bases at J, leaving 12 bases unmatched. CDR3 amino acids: CAGGSYGQGSGANVLTF. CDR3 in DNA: TGTGCCGGGGGATCCTATGGACAGGGCTCTGGGGCCAACGTCCTGACTTTC.

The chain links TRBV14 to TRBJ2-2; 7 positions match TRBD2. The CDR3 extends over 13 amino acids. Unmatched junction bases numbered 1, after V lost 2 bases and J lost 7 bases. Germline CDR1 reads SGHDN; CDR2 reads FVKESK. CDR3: CASSQQRGGELFF. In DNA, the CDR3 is TGTGCCAGCAGCCAACAGCGGGGCGGGGAGCTGTTTTTT.

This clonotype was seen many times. Here the CDR3 DNA reads TGTGCCAGCAGCTTTTTAGGGTCAGATGAGCAGTTCTTC. Residues: CASSFLGSDEQFF. The genes are TRBV11-2 and TRBJ2-1; D ambiguous. The CDR3 length is 13 residues. From germline, CDR1 is SGHAT and CDR2 FQNNGV. V was shortened by 3 bases and J by 8 bases, with 11 bases between the two germline ends.

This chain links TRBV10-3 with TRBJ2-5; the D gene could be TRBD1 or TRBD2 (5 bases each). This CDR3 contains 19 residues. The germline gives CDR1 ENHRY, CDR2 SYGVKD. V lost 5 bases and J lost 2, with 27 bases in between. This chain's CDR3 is CAISTPYPGAIRLQETQYF. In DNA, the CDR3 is TGTGCCATCAGTACGCCGTATCCCGGGGCCATTAGATTACAAGAGACCCAGTACTTC.

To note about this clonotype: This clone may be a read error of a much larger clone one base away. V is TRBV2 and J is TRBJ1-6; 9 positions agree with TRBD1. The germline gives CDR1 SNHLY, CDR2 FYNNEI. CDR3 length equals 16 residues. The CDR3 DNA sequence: TGTGCCGGCAGGGACGTTACGACAGGGGGAAATTCACCCCTCCACTTT. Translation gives CAGRDVTTGGNSPLHF.

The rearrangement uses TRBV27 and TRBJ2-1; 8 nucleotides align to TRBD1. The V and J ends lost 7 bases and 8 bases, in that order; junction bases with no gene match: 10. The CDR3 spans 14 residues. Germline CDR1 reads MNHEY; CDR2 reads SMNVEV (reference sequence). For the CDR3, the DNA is TGTGCCAGCACCACAGGGGGTGGTGGCGATGAGCAGTTCTTC. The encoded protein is CASTTGGGGDEQFF.

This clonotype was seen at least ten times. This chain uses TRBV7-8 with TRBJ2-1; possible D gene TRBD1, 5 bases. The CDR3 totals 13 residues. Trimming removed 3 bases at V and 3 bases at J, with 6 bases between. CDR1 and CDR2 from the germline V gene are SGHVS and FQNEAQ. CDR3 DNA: TGTGCCAGCAGCTTCGGACACTACAATGAGCAGTTCTTC. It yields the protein CASSFGHYNEQFF.

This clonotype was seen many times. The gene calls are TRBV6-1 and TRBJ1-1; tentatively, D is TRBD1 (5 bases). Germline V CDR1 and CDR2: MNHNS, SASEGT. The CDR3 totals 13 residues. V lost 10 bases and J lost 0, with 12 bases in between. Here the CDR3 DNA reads TGTGCCACTGGGCGGGGGATGAACACTGAAGCTTTCTTT. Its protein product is CATGRGMNTEAFF.

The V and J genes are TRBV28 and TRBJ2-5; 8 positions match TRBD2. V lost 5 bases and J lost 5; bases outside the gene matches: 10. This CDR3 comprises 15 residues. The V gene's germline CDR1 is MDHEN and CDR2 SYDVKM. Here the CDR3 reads CASSPPQRGMETQYF. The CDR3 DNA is TGTGCCAGCAGTCCACCCCAGCGGGGGATGGAGACCCAGTACTTC.

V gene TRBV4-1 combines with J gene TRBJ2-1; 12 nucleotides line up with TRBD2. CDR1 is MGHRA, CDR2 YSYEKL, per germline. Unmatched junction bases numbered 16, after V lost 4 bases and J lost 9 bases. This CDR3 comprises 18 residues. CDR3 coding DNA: TGCGCCAGCAGCCTAGAAGTATTATCTAGCGGGAGGGCCGGTGAGCAGTTCTTC. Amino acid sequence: CASSLEVLSSGRAGEQFF.

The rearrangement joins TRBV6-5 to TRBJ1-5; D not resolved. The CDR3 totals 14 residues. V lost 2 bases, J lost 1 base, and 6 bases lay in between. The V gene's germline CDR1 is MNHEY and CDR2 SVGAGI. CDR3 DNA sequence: TGTGCCAGCAGTTACAGGCAGAGCAATCAGCCCCAGCATTTT. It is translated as CASSYRQSNQPQHF.

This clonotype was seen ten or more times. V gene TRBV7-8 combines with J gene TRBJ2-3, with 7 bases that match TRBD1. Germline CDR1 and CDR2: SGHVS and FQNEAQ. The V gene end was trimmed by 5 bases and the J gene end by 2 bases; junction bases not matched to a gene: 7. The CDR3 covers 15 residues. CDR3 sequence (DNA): TGTGCCAGCAGCGGCAGACAGGGTAACACAGATACGCAGTATTTT. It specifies CASSGRQGNTDTQYF.

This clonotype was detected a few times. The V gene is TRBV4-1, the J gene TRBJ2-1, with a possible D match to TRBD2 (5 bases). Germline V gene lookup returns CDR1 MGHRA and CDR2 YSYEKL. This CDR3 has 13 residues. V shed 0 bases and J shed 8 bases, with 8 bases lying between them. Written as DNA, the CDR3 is TGCGCCAGCAGCCAAGATGTGCGGGATGAGCAGTTCTTC. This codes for CASSQDVRDEQFF.

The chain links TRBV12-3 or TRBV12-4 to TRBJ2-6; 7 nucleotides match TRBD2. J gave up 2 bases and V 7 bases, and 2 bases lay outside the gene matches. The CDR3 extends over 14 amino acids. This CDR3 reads CASNRGAGANVLTF. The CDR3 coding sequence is TGTGCCAGCAACCGGGGGGCTGGGGCCAACGTCCTGACTTTC.

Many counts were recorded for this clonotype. This chain's CDR3 is CASSQVAGIYGYTF. In nucleotides, the CDR3 is TGTGCCAGCAGCCAAGTGGCCGGGATCTATGGCTACACCTTC. This sequence joins TRBV3-1 and TRBJ1-2; no definite D call. This CDR3 has 14 residues. V was clipped by 1 base and J by 4 bases, with 10 bases between them. The germline CDR1 and CDR2 sequences are LGHDT and YNNKEL (reference sequence).

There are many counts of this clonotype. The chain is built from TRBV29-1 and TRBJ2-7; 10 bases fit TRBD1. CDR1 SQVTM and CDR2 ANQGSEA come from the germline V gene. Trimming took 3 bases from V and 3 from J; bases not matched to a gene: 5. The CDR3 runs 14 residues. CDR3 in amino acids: CSVDDRGHGYEQYF. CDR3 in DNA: TGCAGCGTTGATGACAGGGGGCATGGCTACGAGCAGTACTTC.

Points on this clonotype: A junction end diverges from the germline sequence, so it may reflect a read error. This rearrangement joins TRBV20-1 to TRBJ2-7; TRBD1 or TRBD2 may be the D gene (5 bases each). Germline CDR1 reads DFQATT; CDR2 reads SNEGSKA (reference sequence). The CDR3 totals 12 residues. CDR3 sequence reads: CSARGTVYEQYF. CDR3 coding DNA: TGCAGTGCCAGAGGGACCGTCTACGAGCAGTACTTC.

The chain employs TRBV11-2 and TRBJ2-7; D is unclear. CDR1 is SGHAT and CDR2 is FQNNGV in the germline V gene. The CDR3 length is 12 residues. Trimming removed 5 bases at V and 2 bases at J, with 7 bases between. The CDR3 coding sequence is TGTGCCAGCAGCGCCCACACCTACGAGCAGTACTTC. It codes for CASSAHTYEQYF.

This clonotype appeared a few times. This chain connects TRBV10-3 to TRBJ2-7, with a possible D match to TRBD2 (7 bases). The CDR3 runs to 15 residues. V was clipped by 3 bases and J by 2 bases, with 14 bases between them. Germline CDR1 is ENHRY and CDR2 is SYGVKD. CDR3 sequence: CAISDRTAGPYEQYF. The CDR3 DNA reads TGTGCCATCAGTGACCGGACAGCGGGGCCCTACGAGCAGTACTTC.

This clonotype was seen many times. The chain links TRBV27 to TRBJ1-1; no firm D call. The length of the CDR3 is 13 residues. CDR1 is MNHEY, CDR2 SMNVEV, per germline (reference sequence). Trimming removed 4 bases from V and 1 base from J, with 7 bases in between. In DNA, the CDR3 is TGTGCCAGCAGTTATAAGAGGAACACTGAAGCTTTCTTT. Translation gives CASSYKRNTEAFF.